The 24 T cell receptor beta chains presented below share a single source sample, sequenced in a study of blood T cell repertoires in COVID-19 (dated by TCRdb to 2020 to 2022). Libraries were built with the immunoSEQ multiplex PCR assay. Not all clones reach the TCRdb copy of this immuneACCESS table, which keeps in-frame sequences only. Checked studies attribute under half of the gap to unresolved V genes and leave the rest unexplained. This sample is represented by 200,000 or so clones; 70% to 90% of them were singletons. The top ten clones comprise about 2% of the sample. The material sequenced was peripheral blood. These receptors came from a man between 65 and 85 years old with active or convalescent COVID-19.

The V and J genes are TRBV12-3 or TRBV12-4 and TRBJ2-7; TRBD1 agrees at 8 bases. The J segment lost 7 bases and the V segment lost 5 bases, leaving 7 bases of the junction unmatched. There are 13 residues in the CDR3. The DNA for the CDR3 is TGTGCCAGCAGTGTGGACAGGGTTGGAGAGCAGTACTTC. Its translation: CASSVDRVGEQYF.

CDR3 in DNA: TGTGCCACCAGCAGAGAGCCCAGGGGGCGGGACGAGCAGTACTTC. Its protein is CATSREPRGRDEQYF. The genes are TRBV15 and TRBJ2-7; 8 bases fit TRBD1. Germline values: CDR1 LNHNV, CDR2 YYDKDF (reference sequence). This CDR3 has 15 residues. V lost 0 bases to trimming and J lost 5 bases; unmatched junction nucleotides: 6.

V usage is TRBV18 and J usage is TRBJ1-1; D remains ambiguous. V gave up 4 bases and J gave up 0 bases, with 12 bases separating them. The CDR3 has 15 residues. CDR1 KGHSH and CDR2 LQKENI come from the germline V gene. The CDR3 DNA sequence: TGTGCCAGCTCACTGAAAGCGGATTTGAACACTGAAGCTTTCTTT. As protein: CASSLKADLNTEAFF.

This sequence joins TRBV27 and TRBJ1-4; 9 bases align to TRBD1. V was pared by 6 bases and J by 6 bases, with 2 bases of the junction left unmatched. Germline loops: CDR1 MNHEY, CDR2 SMNVEV (reference sequence). CDR3 length: 13 residues. Written as DNA, the CDR3 is TGTGCCAGCAGCGGGACAGGGCATGAAAAACTGTTTTTT. Translating it yields CASSGTGHEKLFF.

The J gene is TRBJ2-2, the V gene TRBV6-6; 8 bases are a match to TRBD1. V was pared by 4 bases and J by 3 bases, with 7 bases of the junction left unmatched. The CDR3 totals 16 residues. Germline-derived CDR1 and CDR2 are MNHNY and SVGAGI (reference sequence). The DNA for the CDR3 is TGTGCCAGCAGTTTGGGTAGACAGGGGTACACCGGGGAGCTGTTTTTT. Translation gives CASSLGRQGYTGELFF.

This clone was observed a single time. The chain uses TRBV7-2 and TRBJ1-4; 10 nucleotides line up with TRBD1. CDR3 length: 14 residues. Losses at the gene ends were 6 bases for V and 10 bases for J; bases not matched to a gene: 8. Germline-derived CDR1 and CDR2 are SGHTA and FQGNSA. CDR3 amino acids: CASRSGTGDRKLFF. The CDR3 region has the DNA TGTGCCAGCAGGTCCGGGACAGGGGACAGAAAACTGTTTTTT.

CDR3 loop: CASSPKYLSGGAFSYNEQFF. The CDR3 nucleotides are TGCGCCAGCAGCCCCAAATATTTGAGCGGGGGGGCCTTTTCATACAATGAGCAGTTCTTC. The chain joins TRBV4-3 to TRBJ2-1; TRBD2 matches 10 bases. V gave up 4 bases and J gave up 4 bases; unmatched junction bases: 19. Germline assignment: CDR1 LGHNA and CDR2 YSLEER. This CDR3 region has 20 residues.

The rearrangement joins TRBV6-5 to TRBJ2-7; 8 nucleotides line up with TRBD2. This CDR3 has 13 residues. The germline V gene has CDR1 MNHEY and CDR2 SVGAGI. The V and J ends lost 6 bases and 6 bases, in that order; junction bases with no gene match: 7. The CDR3 here is CASRQIAGGEQYF. CDR3 coding DNA: TGTGCCAGCAGGCAGATCGCGGGGGGCGAGCAGTACTTC.

The rearrangement links TRBV23-1 to TRBJ1-2; D is perhaps TRBD1 (6 bases). TRBV23-1 is identified as an open reading frame with a role that is uncertain. V lost 2 bases to trimming and J lost 2 bases, with 9 bases between them. CDR3 length: 14 residues. This chain's CDR3 is CASSQDRRNYGYTF. CDR3 DNA: TGCGCCAGCAGTCAAGACAGGAGAAACTATGGCTACACCTTC.

The chain couples TRBV3-1 (or the pseudogene TRBV3-2) to TRBJ2-2, with D maybe TRBD2 (5 bases). The CDR3 length is 15 residues. Germline V CDR1 and CDR2: LGHDT, YNNKEL (reference sequence). Trimming took 7 bases from V and 4 from J, leaving 16 bases between them. CDR3 residues: CASTWQSSGTGELFF. The CDR3 DNA reads as TGTGCCAGCACCTGGCAAAGCAGCGGCACCGGGGAGCTGTTTTTT.

This rearrangement joins TRBV5-3 to TRBJ2-7; the match to TRBD1 covers 10 bases. TRBV5-3 is an open reading frame whose function is uncertain. With V trimmed by 1 base and J by 2 bases, 18 bases remained unmatched. This CDR3 contains 20 residues. As DNA, the CDR3 is TGTGCCAGAAGCTTGAATAGAAACCAACGACCGGGACAGGGGACCTACGAGCAGTACTTC. Translating it yields CARSLNRNQRPGQGTYEQYF.

The chain is built from TRBV5-6 and TRBJ2-1; no definite D call. The CDR3 has 11 amino acids. Between the trimmed V and J ends, which lost 3 bases and 6 bases, there was a span of 4 bases. Germline CDR1 is SGHDT and CDR2 is YYEEEE. The CDR3 DNA is TGTGCCAGCAGCTCAATCAATGAGCAGTTCTTC. As protein: CASSSINEQFF.

A few counts support this clone. V usage is TRBV9 and J usage is TRBJ2-3; possible D gene TRBD1, 5 bases. This CDR3 comprises 14 residues. V lost 4 bases, J lost 6 bases, and 15 bases lay in between. Germline V gives CDR1 SGDLS, CDR2 YYNGEE. This CDR3 is CASSFSGKVDTQYF. CDR3 DNA sequence: TGTGCCAGCAGCTTCTCAGGGAAGGTGGATACGCAGTATTTT.

The chain couples TRBV28 to TRBJ2-7; 7 bases map to TRBD1. V lost 4 bases to trimming and J lost 3 bases; unmatched junction nucleotides: 9. Germline V lookup: CDR1 MDHEN, CDR2 SYDVKM. The CDR3 has 15 residues. CDR3 loop: CASSSQTGHRYEQYF. The CDR3 DNA sequence: TGTGCCAGCAGTTCCCAGACAGGGCACCGCTACGAGCAGTACTTC.

The rearrangement uses TRBV7-2 and TRBJ1-2; 7 nucleotides match TRBD1. The CDR3 spans 16 residues. Trimming removed 3 bases from V and 2 bases from J; junction bases left unmatched: 9. From germline, CDR1 is SGHTA and CDR2 FQGNSA. The CDR3 nucleotides are TGTGCCAGCAGCTTTATAGGGGGCCCAGGGAACTATGGCTACACCTTC. Translation gives CASSFIGGPGNYGYTF.

The chain uses TRBV7-2 and TRBJ2-2; no clear D gene. V was pared by 1 base and J by 5 bases, with 11 bases between. The CDR3 is made up of 15 amino acids. Germline V CDR1 and CDR2: SGHTA, FQGNSA. The CDR3 loop is CASSLDYSLTGELFF. CDR3 nucleotides: TGTGCCAGCAGCTTAGATTACAGTTTAACCGGGGAGCTGTTTTTT.

The chain links TRBV6-2 or TRBV6-3 to TRBJ2-7; the D gene is possibly TRBD1 (5 bases). The germline gives CDR1 MNHEY, CDR2 SVGEGT. V was pared by 6 bases and J by 6 bases, with 12 bases between. The CDR3 length is 12 residues. The CDR3 reads CASSWQGIEQYF. For the CDR3, the DNA is TGTGCCAGCAGCTGGCAGGGTATCGAGCAGTACTTC.

This chain uses TRBV28 with TRBJ2-7; 9 nucleotides line up with TRBD1. Losses at the gene ends were 4 bases for V and 3 bases for J; bases not matched to a gene: 4. This CDR3 has 14 residues. The V gene's germline CDR1 is MDHEN and CDR2 SYDVKM. The CDR3 region is CASSSHRGRYEQYF. Written as DNA, the CDR3 is TGTGCCAGCAGTTCCCACAGGGGGCGCTACGAGCAGTACTTC.

The V and J genes are TRBV10-3 and TRBJ2-3; D is ambiguous. Germline V CDR1 and CDR2: ENHRY, SYGVKD. The CDR3 spans 12 residues. Trimming took off 4 bases at V and 3 bases at J, with 5 bases between the two ends. In DNA form, the CDR3 reads TGTGCCATCAGTGTCGGTACAGATACGCAGTATTTT. Protein: CAISVGTDTQYF.

This chain links TRBV5-1 with TRBJ2-5, with D perhaps matching TRBD1 (6 bases). The germline V gene encodes CDR1 SGHRS and CDR2 YFSETQ. The CDR3 has 14 amino acids. V was pared by 1 base and J by 5 bases, with 12 bases between. The CDR3: CASSLSTQGETQYF. CDR3 sequence (DNA): TGCGCCAGCAGCTTGTCCACCCAGGGGGAGACCCAGTACTTC.

V gene TRBV5-1 combines with J gene TRBJ2-3, with 7 bases identical to TRBD2. CDR1 and CDR2 (germline): SGHRS, YFSETQ. The CDR3 is 14 amino acids. The V gene end was trimmed by 3 bases and the J gene end by 2 bases; junction bases not matched to a gene: 3. Here the CDR3 DNA reads TGCGCCAGCAGCTCCGGGACTAACACAGATACGCAGTATTTT. Translation: CASSSGTNTDTQYF. Combining the CDR3 with reference TRBV5-1 and TRBJ2-3 gives the whole variable domain KAGVTQTPRYLIKTRGQQVTLSCSPISGHRSVSWYQQTPGQGLQFLFEYFSETQRNKGNFPGRFSGRQFSNSRSEMNVSTLELGDSALYLCASSSGTNTDTQYFGPGTRLTVL.

The chain joins TRBV5-1 to TRBJ2-7, with D perhaps matching TRBD2 (5 bases). The CDR3 covers 15 residues. The germline V gene encodes CDR1 SGHRS and CDR2 YFSETQ. Trimming removed 1 base at V and 5 bases at J, with 16 bases between. The chain's CDR3 is CASSLSLRGYHEQYF. The CDR3 DNA sequence: TGCGCCAGCAGCTTGTCGTTACGCGGGTACCACGAGCAGTACTTC.

The genes are TRBV9 and TRBJ2-3; tentative D call: TRBD2 (6 bases). Between the trimmed V and J ends, which lost 2 bases and 0 bases, there was a span of 10 bases. The germline V gene encodes CDR1 SGDLS and CDR2 YYNGEE. The CDR3 is 15 residues long. The CDR3 is CASSVSGTSTDTQYF. In DNA, the CDR3 is TGTGCCAGCAGCGTTTCAGGGACTAGCACAGATACGCAGTATTTT.

The chain employs TRBV19 and TRBJ1-1; D is perhaps TRBD1 (6 bases). Germline lookup yields CDR1 LNHDA and CDR2 SQIVND (reference sequence). CDR3 size: 15 residues. Between the trimmed V and J ends, which lost 3 bases and 1 base, there was a span of 12 bases. In DNA form, the CDR3 reads TGTGCCAGTAGTATCAACAGGGCACCGAACACTGAAGCTTTCTTT. Its protein is CASSINRAPNTEAFF.